This T cell receptor beta chain is drawn from a study of blood T cell repertoires in COVID-19. Study-wide context: PBMCs, B-cell-depleted T cells, or T cells were the source of the cDNA or gDNA that made up the material.

Per the authors' pipeline: Quantification of nucleated cells was approximated via reference gene primer amplification. The data were produced by immunoSEQ multiplex PCR, yet TCRdb's version contains in-frame clones alone and is incomplete. V, J and clone size are those of that table, while D and trimming were read from the DNA. The data show 380,000 or so clones, about 89% seen once. The CDR3 totals 14 residues. Trimming took 8 bases from V and 2 from J; bases not matched to a gene: 7. Germline-derived CDR1 and CDR2 are LGHDT and YNNKEL (reference sequence). Ages ranged from about 18 to 89 years, with residence in about two dozen US areas. The study counted Cohort 3 donors as recovered given two negative PCRs, clearance, or symptom resolution.

This chain uses TRBV3-1 (or the pseudogene TRBV3-2) with TRBJ1-2; 8 nucleotides line up with TRBD1. What was sequenced was PBMCs or T cells enriched from blood (not recorded which). The clonotype comes from a man aged 30 to 45 who had recovered from COVID-19. The CDR3 nucleotides read TGTGCCAGCGGCAGACAGGGGTCCAACTATGGCTACACCTTC. Translating it yields CASGRQGSNYGYTF.